This passage covers 22 T cell receptor beta chains from one sample sequenced in a study of shared clonotypes between healthy human individuals. Assay: immunoSEQ multiplex PCR; the TCRdb copy retains only in-frame clones and omits some. There are 450,000 to 550,000 clones in the sample; approximately 79% occur only once, and roughly 13% lies in the top ten. The sample taken for sequencing was PBMCs. The receptor set was obtained from a woman in her forties in good health. Some clones in this sample may be carry-over from other donors' samples.

The chain carries TRBV9 and TRBJ2-1; no reliable D call. This CDR3 has 12 amino acids. Trimming left V 3 bases short and J 4 bases short, with 5 bases between. The germline CDR1 and CDR2 sequences are SGDLS and YYNGEE. CDR3 nucleotide sequence: TGTGCCAGCAGCGGGAGTTACAATGAGCAGTTCTTC. Protein product: CASSGSYNEQFF.

This clone was seen a single time. The V gene is TRBV6-1, the J gene TRBJ1-3; D gene uncertain. Germline-derived CDR1 and CDR2 are MNHNS and SASEGT. The V and J ends lost 3 bases and 0 bases respectively, with 9 bases between them. The CDR3 consists of 15 residues. The CDR3 spells CASSDTRRSGNTIYF. CDR3 bases: TGTGCCAGCAGTGACACCAGACGCTCTGGAAACACCATATATTTT.

CDR3 amino acids: CASSERTGQTWQFF. DNA for the CDR3: TGTGCCAGCAGTGAGAGGACAGGGCAGACGTGGCAGTTCTTC. J is TRBJ2-1 and V is TRBV2; 8 nucleotides align to TRBD1. CDR1 SNHLY and CDR2 FYNNEI come from the germline V gene. V was pared by 3 bases and J by 12 bases, with 10 bases of the junction left unmatched. The CDR3 runs to 14 residues.

V gene TRBV6-4 combines with J gene TRBJ2-1; possibly TRBD1 or TRBD2 for D (6 bases each). CDR1 and CDR2 from the germline V gene are MRHNA and SNTAGT. This CDR3 comprises 16 residues. V was clipped by 3 bases and J by 6 bases, with 18 bases between them. The CDR3 coding sequence is TGTGCCAGCAGTGAGGAGGGGGGCAGGGGAGGCAATGAGCAGTTCTTC. Its translation is CASSEEGGRGGNEQFF.

Concerning this clone: Other nucleotide sequences from this sample produce the same CDR3. The rearrangement uses TRBV28 and TRBJ1-5; D is unresolved. Per germline, CDR1 MDHEN and CDR2 SYDVKM. This CDR3 has 12 residues. V lost 2 bases to trimming and J lost 4 bases, with 3 bases between them. Written as DNA, the CDR3 is TGTGCCAGCAGTTTACCGAATCAGCCCCAGCATTTT. The encoded protein is CASSLPNQPQHF.

The chain recombines TRBV28 with TRBJ2-7, with D maybe TRBD1 (6 bases). CDR1 is MDHEN, CDR2 SYDVKM, per germline. Trimming removed 4 bases from V and 3 bases from J, with 16 bases in between. The CDR3 runs to 15 residues. CDR3: CASSSQGSYNYEQYF. CDR3 DNA sequence: TGTGCCAGCAGTTCGCAGGGGTCCTACAACTACGAGCAGTACTTC.

This clone showed up just once. This sequence joins TRBV19 and TRBJ2-7; the D gene is possibly TRBD1 (5 bases). Germline assignment: CDR1 LNHDA and CDR2 SQIVND (reference sequence). The CDR3 spans 14 residues. Trimming removed 6 bases at V and 6 bases at J, with 18 bases between. CDR3 sequence reads: CASRSGGETGEQYF. CDR3 coding DNA: TGTGCCAGTAGAAGTGGTGGGGAAACAGGCGAGCAGTACTTC.

This chain links TRBV5-1 with TRBJ2-1; 9 nucleotides line up with TRBD1. Looked up from germline, CDR1 is SGHRS and CDR2 is YFSETQ. Trimming at V came to 0 bases and at J to 4 bases, leaving 5 bases not matched to a gene. The CDR3 has 16 residues. The chain's CDR3 is CASSLGGQGPYNEQFF. The CDR3 DNA follows: TGCGCCAGCAGCTTGGGGGGACAGGGACCGTACAATGAGCAGTTCTTC.

This clone was observed once. The chain carries TRBV19 and TRBJ2-1; possible D gene TRBD2, 5 bases. This CDR3 is built from 16 residues. Per germline, CDR1 LNHDA and CDR2 SQIVND (reference sequence). V was cut by 0 bases and J by 4 bases, with 13 bases left in between. The DNA for the CDR3 is TGTGCCAGTAGTATAGAAACCCACGGGATGTACAATGAGCAGTTCTTC. It yields the protein CASSIETHGMYNEQFF. The complete variable domain, with remaining parts taken from reference TRBV19 and TRBJ2-1, reads DGGITQSPKYLFRKEGQNVTLSCEQNLNHDAMYWYRQDPGQGLRLIYYSQIVNDFQKGDIAEGYSVSREKKESFPLTVTSAQKNPTAFYLCASSIETHGMYNEQFFGPGTRLTVL.

The chain employs TRBV5-8 and TRBJ1-5, with D hard to call. This CDR3 is 14 amino acids long. Per germline, CDR1 SGHTS and CDR2 YDEGEE. The V gene lost 0 bases and the J gene lost 2 bases, with 6 bases spanning the gap. The chain's CDR3 is CASSLAGGNQPQHF. Written as DNA, the CDR3 is TGTGCCAGCAGCTTGGCTGGAGGCAATCAGCCCCAGCATTTT.

J is TRBJ1-2 and V is TRBV5-1; 7 bases map to TRBD1. Losses at the gene ends were 3 bases for V and 3 bases for J; bases not matched to a gene: 5. The length of the CDR3 is 14 residues. Germline lookup yields CDR1 SGHRS and CDR2 YFSETQ. CDR3 DNA sequence: TGCGCCAGCAGCTATGACAGGGCCGACTATGGCTACACCTTC. Translating gives CASSYDRADYGYTF.

The chain is built from TRBV4-1 and TRBJ2-2; 7 nucleotides match TRBD2. CDR1 MGHRA and CDR2 YSYEKL come from the germline V gene. This CDR3 is 16 amino acids long. With 0 bases clipped from V and 3 bases from J, the junction kept 4 bases outside the gene matches. CDR3 in amino acids: CASSQESGIHTGELFF. The CDR3 DNA follows: TGCGCCAGCAGCCAAGAAAGCGGGATCCACACCGGGGAGCTGTTTTTT.

The chain recombines TRBV11-2 with TRBJ2-3, with 10 bases that match TRBD2. Germline CDR1 and CDR2: SGHAT and FQNNGV. CDR3 length: 16 amino acids. V was pared by 5 bases and J by 5 bases, with 10 bases of the junction left unmatched. In nucleotides, the CDR3 is TGTGCCAGCAGCCTTCTAGCGGGAGTCAATAGAGATACGCAGTATTTT. This translates into CASSLLAGVNRDTQYF.

This chain connects TRBV4-3 to TRBJ2-7; TRBD2 aligns across 11 bases. Germline V gene sequence: CDR1 LGHNA, CDR2 YSLEER. The CDR3 has 16 amino acids. V lost 2 bases, J lost 2 bases, and 5 bases stayed unmatched. CDR3 DNA: TGCGCCAGCAGCCAACACCTAGCGGGAGGCACCTACGAGCAGTACTTC. Translating gives CASSQHLAGGTYEQYF.

The rearrangement links TRBV6-4 to TRBJ2-3; the match to TRBD2 covers 10 bases. Trimming at V came to 10 bases and at J to 3 bases, leaving 4 bases not matched to a gene. Germline V gene data show CDR1 as MRHNA and CDR2 as SNTAGT. The CDR3 loop spans 13 amino acids. CDR3 region: CATRAGGTDTQYF. The CDR3 DNA follows: TGTGCCACCAGAGCGGGAGGGACAGATACGCAGTATTTT.

The genes are TRBV11-2 and TRBJ1-1; D gene uncertain. There are 12 residues in the CDR3. The V end lost 0 bases, the J end lost 8 bases, and 7 bases lay between the germline ends. Germline values: CDR1 SGHAT, CDR2 FQNNGV. CDR3 sequence: CASSLDGGEAFF. The CDR3 nucleotides read TGTGCCAGCAGCTTAGATGGCGGGGAAGCTTTCTTT.

This chain links TRBV11-2 with TRBJ2-7; no reliable D call. Germline V gives CDR1 SGHAT, CDR2 FQNNGV. V was clipped by 5 bases and J by 4 bases, with 12 bases between them. This CDR3 comprises 13 residues. The DNA of the CDR3 is TGTGCCAGCAGCCCCCGAATCGGGTACGAGCAGTACTTC. Amino acid sequence: CASSPRIGYEQYF.

V usage is TRBV18 and J usage is TRBJ2-7; D is perhaps TRBD1 or TRBD2 (5 bases each). V dropped 3 bases and J dropped 5 bases, with 17 bases sitting between them. This CDR3 has 15 residues. Germline assignment: CDR1 KGHSH and CDR2 LQKENI. Written as DNA, the CDR3 is TGTGCCAGCTCACCCCGGGCTCCAATGGGGGACGAGCAGTACTTC. Protein sequence: CASSPRAPMGDEQYF.

The V and J genes are TRBV7-9 and TRBJ2-7, with D uncertain. The V gene lost 5 bases and the J gene lost 3 bases, with 11 bases spanning the gap. This CDR3 comprises 13 residues. Germline-derived CDR1 and CDR2 are SEHNR and FQNEAQ (reference sequence). The CDR3 bases are TGTGCCAGCAGCCCACAGTCCCTCTACGAGCAGTACTTC. Its protein is CASSPQSLYEQYF.

This chain joins TRBV25-1 and TRBJ1-4; 7 bases fit TRBD1. The junction had 3 bases not matched to a gene; V was cut back by 8 bases and J by 0 bases. The length of the CDR3 is 14 residues. Germline-derived CDR1 and CDR2 are MGHDK and SYGVNS. The chain's CDR3 is CASSTGATNEKLFF. The CDR3 bases are TGTGCCAGCTCAACAGGGGCAACTAATGAAAAACTGTTTTTT.

The gene calls are TRBV5-1 and TRBJ2-5, with 11 nucleotides matching TRBD1. The CDR3 is made up of 16 amino acids. Trimming took 5 bases from V and 1 from J; bases not matched to a gene: 7. The V gene's germline CDR1 is SGHRS and CDR2 YFSETQ. The CDR3 sequence: CASRPGTGGIQETQYF. The CDR3 DNA follows: TGCGCCAGCAGACCCGGGACAGGGGGTATCCAAGAGACCCAGTACTTC.

CDR3 residues: CASSLALATHEQYF. CDR3 DNA sequence: TGCGCCAGCAGCTTGGCGCTAGCGACCCACGAGCAGTACTTC. The genes are TRBV5-1 and TRBJ2-7; D perhaps matches TRBD2 (6 bases). The V end lost 0 bases, the J end lost 5 bases, and 12 bases lay between the germline ends. The CDR3 is made up of 14 amino acids. Germline CDR1 is SGHRS and CDR2 is YFSETQ.